A selection of T cell receptor beta chains follows, all from one sample in a study of blood T cell repertoires in COVID-19. Some clones are missing from TCRdb's copy, which holds only in-frame ones; the method was immunoSEQ multiplex PCR. The data hold some 150,000 clones, with around 89% observed a single time. The sequencing input was PBMCs or T cells enriched from blood (not recorded which). The receptors were sampled from a woman in her twenties or thirties with acute COVID-19. CDR3s include the opening cysteine and the closing phenylalanine or tryptophan. The D gene is left open where the match is weak. Clone size, where shown, is once, few, many, or a class for clones that have expanded.

13	TRBV15	TRBD1	TRBJ2-1	-	TGTGCCACCGAGGACAGGCTCTACAATGAGCAGTTCTTC	CATEDRLYNEQFF
14	TRBV6-6	-	TRBJ1-1	-	TGTGCCAGCATTGGGACTGGAGCGAACACTGAAGCTTTCTTT	CASIGTGANTEAFF
14	TRBV7-8	-	TRBJ2-3	-	TGTGCCAGCAGCGCCAGAACGGGGGCAGATACGCAGTATTTT	CASSARTGADTQYF
15	TRBV28	TRBD2	TRBJ2-2	-	TGTGCCAGCAGGACTAGCGGGGGCCCCACCGGGGAGCTGTTTTTT	CASRTSGGPTGELFF
16	TRBV4-3	TRBD1	TRBJ2-4	-	TGCGCCAGCAGCCCGGGGACAGAACTAGCCAAAAACATTCAGTACTTC	CASSPGTELAKNIQYF
15	TRBV28	-	TRBJ1-3	few	TGTGCCAGCAGTGCAGGGGCCCGCTCTGGAAACACCATATATTTT	CASSAGARSGNTIYF
15	TRBV18	-	TRBJ2-1	-	TGTGCCAGCTCCCTTAGCGAGGGCTCCTACAATGAGCAGTTCTTC	CASSLSEGSYNEQFF
11	TRBV30	-	TRBJ2-5	-	TGTGCCTGGAGTGCTATGGAGACCCAGTACTTC	CAWSAMETQYF
16	TRBV28	TRBD1	TRBJ1-5	-	TGTGCCAGCAGTCTGACAGGGACCCATAGCAATCAGCCCCAGCATTTT	CASSLTGTHSNQPQHF
14	TRBV28	-	TRBJ1-4	-	TGTGCCAGCAGGATGGGGCCTGGGAATGAAAAACTGTTTTTT	CASRMGPGNEKLFF